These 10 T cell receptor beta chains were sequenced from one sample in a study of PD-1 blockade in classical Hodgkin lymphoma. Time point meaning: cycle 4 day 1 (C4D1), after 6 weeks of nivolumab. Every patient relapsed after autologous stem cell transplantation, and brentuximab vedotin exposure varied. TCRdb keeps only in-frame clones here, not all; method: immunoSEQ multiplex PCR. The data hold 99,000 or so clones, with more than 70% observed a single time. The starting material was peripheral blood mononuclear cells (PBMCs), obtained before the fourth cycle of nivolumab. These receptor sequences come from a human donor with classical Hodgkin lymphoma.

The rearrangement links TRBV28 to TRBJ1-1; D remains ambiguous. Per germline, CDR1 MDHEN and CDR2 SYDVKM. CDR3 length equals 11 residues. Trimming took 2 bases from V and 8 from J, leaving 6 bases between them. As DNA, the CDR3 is TGTGCCAGCAGTTTAGGGAGAGAAGCTTTCTTT. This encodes CASSLGREAFF.

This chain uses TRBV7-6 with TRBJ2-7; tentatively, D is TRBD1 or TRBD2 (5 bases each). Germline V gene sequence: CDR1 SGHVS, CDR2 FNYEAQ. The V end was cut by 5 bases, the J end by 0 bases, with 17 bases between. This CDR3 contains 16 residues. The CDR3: CASSASSGSFSYEQYF. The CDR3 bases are TGTGCCAGCAGCGCAAGTTCAGGGAGTTTCTCCTACGAGCAGTACTTC.

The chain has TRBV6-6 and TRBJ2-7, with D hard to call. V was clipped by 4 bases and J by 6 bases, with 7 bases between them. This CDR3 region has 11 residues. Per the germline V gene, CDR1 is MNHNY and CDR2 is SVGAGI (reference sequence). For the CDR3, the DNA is TGTGCCAGCAGTTCCAGTGGCGAGCAGTACTTC. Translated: CASSSSGEQYF.

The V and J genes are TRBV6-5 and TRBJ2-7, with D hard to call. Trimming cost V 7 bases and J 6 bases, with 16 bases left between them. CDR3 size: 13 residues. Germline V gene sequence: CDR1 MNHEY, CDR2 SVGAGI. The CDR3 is CASTPPTGGEQYF. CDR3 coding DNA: TGTGCCAGCACCCCACCGACTGGCGGCGAGCAGTACTTC.

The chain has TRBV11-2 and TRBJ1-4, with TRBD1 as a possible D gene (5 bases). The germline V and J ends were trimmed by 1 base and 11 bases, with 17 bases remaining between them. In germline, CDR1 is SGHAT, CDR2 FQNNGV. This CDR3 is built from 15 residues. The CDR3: CASSLVPGRSVKLFF. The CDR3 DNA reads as TGTGCCAGCAGCTTAGTACCGGGGCGTAGTGTGAAACTGTTTTTT.

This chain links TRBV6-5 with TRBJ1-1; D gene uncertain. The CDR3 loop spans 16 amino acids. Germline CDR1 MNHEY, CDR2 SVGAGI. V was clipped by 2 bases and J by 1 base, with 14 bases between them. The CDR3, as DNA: TGTGCCAGCAGTTACGCGGGGATCGTTTCGAACACTGAAGCTTTCTTT. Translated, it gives CASSYAGIVSNTEAFF.

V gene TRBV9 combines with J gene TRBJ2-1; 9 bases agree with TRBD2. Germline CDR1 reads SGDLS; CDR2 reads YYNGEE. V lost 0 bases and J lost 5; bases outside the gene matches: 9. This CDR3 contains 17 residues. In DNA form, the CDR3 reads TGTGCCAGCAGCGTAGAGCGGGGTAGCGGGAGCAACAATGAGCAGTTCTTC. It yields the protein CASSVERGSGSNNEQFF.

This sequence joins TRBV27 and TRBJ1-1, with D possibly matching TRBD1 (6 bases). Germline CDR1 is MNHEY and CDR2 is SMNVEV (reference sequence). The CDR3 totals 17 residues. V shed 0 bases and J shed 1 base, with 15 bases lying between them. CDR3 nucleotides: TGTGCCAGCAGTTTATCGAGGAATACAGGGAAGAACACTGAAGCTTTCTTT. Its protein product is CASSLSRNTGKNTEAFF.

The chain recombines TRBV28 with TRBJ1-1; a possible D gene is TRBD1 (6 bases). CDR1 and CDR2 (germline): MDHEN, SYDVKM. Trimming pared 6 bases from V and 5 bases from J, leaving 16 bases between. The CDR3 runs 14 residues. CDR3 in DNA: TGTGCCAGCAGACGAAGTCAGGGGAGAACTGAAGCTTTCTTT. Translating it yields CASRRSQGRTEAFF. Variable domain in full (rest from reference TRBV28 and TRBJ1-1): DVKVTQSSRYLVKRTGEKVFLECVQDMDHENMFWYRQDPGLGLRLIYFSYDVKMKEKGDIPEGYSVSREKKERFSLILESASTNQTSMYLCASRRSQGRTEAFFGQGTRLTVV.

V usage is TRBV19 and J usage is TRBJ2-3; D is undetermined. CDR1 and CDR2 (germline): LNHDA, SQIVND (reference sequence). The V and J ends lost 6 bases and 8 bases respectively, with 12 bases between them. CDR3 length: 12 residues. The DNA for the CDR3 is TGTGCCAGTAGGATGACGGCTGGTACGCAGTATTTT. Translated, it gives CASRMTAGTQYF.